This entry features one T cell receptor beta chain sequence. Its antigen is unidentified. This entry comes from a study of PD-1 blockade in classical Hodgkin lymphoma. This CDR3 has 16 amino acids. The V gene's germline CDR1 is KGHSH and CDR2 LQKENI. With 2 bases removed from V and 1 base from J, the gap between germline ends came to 15 bases. TCRdb's copy holds only in-frame clones and misses some; the assay was immunoSEQ multiplex PCR. The sample shows under 80,000 clones, about 93% of them seen only once. Time point described: newly diagnosed, previously untreated cHL patient sample. Whole-study results and caveats: At baseline, newly diagnosed patients reportedly showed less TCR diversity than healthy donors. Possibly reflecting disease activity or prior therapy, repertoire differences have causes that remain undefined.

This TCR derives from a human donor with classical Hodgkin lymphoma. Sequencing was performed on peripheral blood mononuclear cells (PBMCs). The chain uses TRBV18 and TRBJ2-7, with a weak D call TRBD2 (6 bases). The CDR3: CASSPARPGSSYEQYF. CDR3 DNA sequence: TGTGCCAGCTCACCAGCCAGACCCGGGAGTTCCTACGAGCAGTACTTC.